Below, 27 T cell receptor beta chains from the same sample are listed, as sequenced in a study of CD4 T cells in relation to SARS-CoV-2 and coronaviruses. Using immunoSEQ multiplex PCR, the repertoire was profiled, and TCRdb retains in-frame clones only, with some absent. Among approximately 70,000 clones, over 85% were seen once, and the ten largest hold approximately 0.25%. Before the COVID-19 pandemic, during about 2010-2019, CD4+ T cells were taken from unexposed donors. The sequenced sample was naive CD4+ T cells from PBMCs. Noted subset: naive CD4+ T cells isolated by negative enrichment. These receptors were taken from a human donor in good health.

The rearrangement links TRBV6-1 to TRBJ1-2; no definite D call. The V end lost 2 bases, the J end lost 1 base, and 5 bases lay between the germline ends. CDR3 length equals 13 residues. Looked up from germline, CDR1 is MNHNS and CDR2 is SASEGT. CDR3 sequence reads: CASSESVNYGYTF. The CDR3, as DNA: TGTGCCAGCAGTGAATCGGTTAACTATGGCTACACCTTC.

CDR3 nucleotides: TGTGCCAGCAGTTACTCCTTTGGGAGCAGGGGCAAGTTCTTC. Amino acid sequence: CASSYSFGSRGKFF. The chain joins TRBV28 to TRBJ2-1; a possible D gene is TRBD1 (6 bases). Per the germline V gene, CDR1 is MDHEN and CDR2 is SYDVKM. Trimming took 4 bases from V and 14 from J, leaving 21 bases between them. The CDR3 consists of 14 residues.

The chain uses TRBV7-3 and TRBJ2-7, with 9 bases fitting TRBD1. This CDR3 spans 13 amino acids. Germline CDR1 is SGHTA and CDR2 is FQGTGA. J gave up 7 bases and V 5 bases, and 6 bases lay outside the gene matches. The DNA of the CDR3 is TGTGCCAGCAGCGCGACAGGGGGTGGTGAGCAGTACTTC. It is translated as CASSATGGGEQYF.

A single count supports this clone. J is TRBJ2-7 and V is TRBV5-1; TRBD2 matches 9 bases. Per germline, CDR1 SGHRS and CDR2 YFSETQ. The CDR3 runs to 15 residues. Losses at the gene ends were 3 bases for V and 6 bases for J; bases not matched to a gene: 10. CDR3 in amino acids: CASSSTSGYRLEQYF. The CDR3 DNA is TGCGCCAGCAGCTCCACTAGCGGGTATCGCCTCGAGCAGTACTTC.

The CDR3 DNA sequence: TGTGCCACCAGTGACGCGACGCCGGGGTCCGGGGAGCTGTTTTTT. Residues: CATSDATPGSGELFF. The chain joins TRBV24-1 to TRBJ2-2, with D possibly matching TRBD2 (5 bases). Germline CDR1 is KGHDR and CDR2 is SFDVKD. V was trimmed by 4 bases and J by 6 bases, leaving 14 bases between them. The length of the CDR3 is 15 residues.

In this sample, this clone turned up once. V and J are TRBV2 and TRBJ1-5, with 7 bases fitting TRBD1. After removal of 3 bases from V and 7 bases from J, the junction contained 9 bases not matched to a gene. This CDR3 contains 15 residues. CDR1 is SNHLY, CDR2 FYNNEI, per germline. The CDR3 nucleotides read TGTGCCAGCAGTGAGAGGAGACAGGGTAGACAGCCCCAGCATTTT. Its protein product is CASSERRQGRQPQHF.

The V and J genes are TRBV7-2 and TRBJ2-1; a possible D gene is TRBD2 (5 bases). Trimming stripped 5 bases from V and 5 bases from J, with 13 bases between. The V gene's germline CDR1 is SGHTA and CDR2 FQGNSA. This CDR3 region has 14 residues. The CDR3 bases are TGTGCCAGCAGCCCGCGGAGAGGGAACAATGAGCAGTTCTTC. It is translated as CASSPRRGNNEQFF.

The chain is built from TRBV5-5 and TRBJ1-1; possibly TRBD1 for D (5 bases). V was clipped by 1 base and J by 4 bases, with 11 bases between them. This CDR3 region has 14 residues. Germline CDR1 reads SGHKS; CDR2 reads YYEKEE (reference sequence). The CDR3: CASSLTSGSTEAFF. The DNA for the CDR3 is TGTGCCAGCAGCTTGACTTCAGGGTCCACTGAAGCTTTCTTT. Full variable domain (outside the CDR3, taken from reference TRBV5-5 and TRBJ1-1): DAGVTQSPTHLIKTRGQQVTLRCSPISGHKSVSWYQQVLGQGPQFIFQYYEKEERGRGNFPDRFSARQFPNYSSELNVNALLLGDSALYLCASSLTSGSTEAFFGQGTRLTVV.

The chain recombines TRBV5-1 with TRBJ2-4, with D tentatively TRBD1 (6 bases). In germline, CDR1 is SGHRS, CDR2 YFSETQ. The CDR3 sequence is 17 residues long. Between the trimmed V and J ends, which lost 0 bases and 0 bases, there was a span of 13 bases. The CDR3 DNA reads TGCGCCAGCAGCTTGGGGACAGCGCGGCTAGCCAAAAACATTCAGTACTTC. This sequence encodes CASSLGTARLAKNIQYF.

In DNA, the CDR3 is TGTGCCAGCAGCCCGCGGACAGCTTCGCAAGAGACCCAGTACTTC. Translating it yields CASSPRTASQETQYF. The gene calls are TRBV3-1 (or the pseudogene TRBV3-2) and TRBJ2-5; possible D gene TRBD1, 6 bases. The ends were cut back, 4 bases at V and 2 bases at J, with 14 bases in the middle. From germline, CDR1 is LGHDT and CDR2 YNNKEL (reference sequence). The CDR3 runs to 15 residues.

The chain is built from TRBV5-4 and TRBJ2-5; D possibly corresponds to TRBD2 (5 bases). The CDR3 extends over 16 amino acids. The V and J ends lost 4 bases and 0 bases respectively, with 16 bases between them. From germline, CDR1 is SGHNT and CDR2 YYREEE (reference sequence). The CDR3 sequence: CASSEHEGVYQETQYF. The CDR3 DNA reads as TGTGCCAGCAGCGAACATGAGGGAGTCTACCAAGAGACCCAGTACTTC.

The J gene is TRBJ2-6, the V gene TRBV28; D perhaps matches TRBD1 (6 bases). Germline V gene lookup returns CDR1 MDHEN and CDR2 SYDVKM. The V end was cut by 2 bases, the J end by 3 bases, with 8 bases between. This CDR3 has 15 amino acids. In nucleotides, the CDR3 is TGTGCCAGCAGTTTAGGGGGCGGTGGGGCCAACGTCCTGACTTTC. Its protein is CASSLGGGGANVLTF.

The rearrangement uses TRBV3-1 (or the pseudogene TRBV3-2) and TRBJ2-2, with no clear D. V was trimmed by 3 bases and J by 0 bases, leaving 11 bases between them. Looked up from germline, CDR1 is LGHDT and CDR2 is YNNKEL (reference sequence). CDR3 length: 16 residues. This CDR3 reads CASSQFPGSNTGELFF. DNA for the CDR3: TGTGCCAGCAGCCAGTTTCCCGGGTCGAACACCGGGGAGCTGTTTTTT.

This clone has only a few counts. The chain combines TRBV5-1 with TRBJ2-7; D is possibly TRBD1 (6 bases). This CDR3 spans 15 amino acids. Trimming cost V 0 bases and J 4 bases, with 14 bases left between them. The germline V gene encodes CDR1 SGHRS and CDR2 YFSETQ. The CDR3 spells CASSLEPVQGYEQYF. In nucleotides, the CDR3 is TGCGCCAGCAGCTTGGAACCGGTTCAGGGGTACGAGCAGTACTTC.

The chain combines TRBV5-8 with TRBJ1-6; 8 bases map to TRBD1. The J segment lost 7 bases and the V segment lost 3 bases, leaving 6 bases of the junction unmatched. The CDR3 runs 15 residues. Germline CDR1 SGHTS, CDR2 YDEGEE. The CDR3 bases are TGTGCCAGCAGCTCTTTCAGGACAGGGAATTCACCCCTCCACTTT. Protein product: CASSSFRTGNSPLHF.

The rearrangement uses TRBV24-1 and TRBJ2-3; 8 bases are shared with TRBD1. CDR1 and CDR2 from the germline V gene are KGHDR and SFDVKD. J was trimmed by 0 bases and V by 2 bases; bases with no gene match: 3. This CDR3 has 16 residues. This CDR3 is CATSDSRGPSTDTQYF. The CDR3 nucleotides are TGTGCCACCAGTGATTCCAGGGGGCCGAGCACAGATACGCAGTATTTT.

The V call is TRBV2, the J call TRBJ2-1; the D gene is possibly TRBD2 (6 bases). The CDR3 has 12 amino acids. The V gene lost 8 bases and the J gene lost 12 bases, with 17 bases spanning the gap. CDR1 and CDR2 (germline): SNHLY, FYNNEI. The CDR3 spells CASGGSRDLQFF. The CDR3 DNA is TGTGCCAGCGGGGGGTCCCGGGACTTGCAGTTCTTC. The whole variable domain, remainder taken from reference TRBV2 and TRBJ2-1, is EPEVTQTPSHQVTQMGQEVILRCVPISNHLYFYWYRQILGQKVEFLVSFYNNEISEKSEIFDDQFSVERPDGSNFTLKIRSTKLEDSAMYFCASGGSRDLQFFGPGTRLTVL.

The genes are TRBV10-3 and TRBJ2-3; D unresolved. Between the trimmed V and J ends, which lost 2 bases and 5 bases, there was a span of 5 bases. Germline V gene sequence: CDR1 ENHRY, CDR2 SYGVKD. This CDR3 contains 12 residues. CDR3 nucleotide sequence: TGTGCCATCAGTGAGGGGCGAGATACGCAGTATTTT. Translating gives CAISEGRDTQYF.

This chain uses TRBV30 with TRBJ1-6; D gene uncertain. CDR1 and CDR2 from the germline V gene are GTSNPN and SVGIG (reference sequence). V lost 3 bases, J lost 3 bases, and 18 bases lay in between. The CDR3 extends over 17 amino acids. The CDR3 coding sequence is TGTGCCTGGAGCACCGACCAGGAGGAGTTCTATAATTCACCCCTCCACTTT. This codes for CAWSTDQEEFYNSPLHF.

The J gene is TRBJ2-4, the V gene TRBV18; 7 bases align to TRBD1. The V gene's germline CDR1 is KGHSH and CDR2 LQKENI. Germline trimming cut 6 bases from V and 0 bases from J; bases unmatched to any gene: 5. The CDR3 covers 15 residues. The CDR3 spells CASSTQGVAKNIQYF. The CDR3 DNA follows: TGTGCCAGCTCGACCCAGGGGGTAGCCAAAAACATTCAGTACTTC.

This chain connects TRBV2 to TRBJ2-1, with 7 nucleotides matching TRBD1. CDR1 is SNHLY, CDR2 FYNNEI, per germline. Unmatched junction bases numbered 3, after V lost 3 bases and J lost 4 bases. The CDR3 has 14 amino acids. CDR3 bases: TGTGCCAGCAGTGACCGGGACAGATACAATGAGCAGTTCTTC. Its protein product is CASSDRDRYNEQFF.

The J gene is TRBJ1-1, the V gene TRBV28; the D is unclear. Deletions cut 2 bases from V and 0 bases from J, with 7 bases between. CDR1 and CDR2 (germline): MDHEN, SYDVKM. The CDR3 is made up of 14 amino acids. DNA for the CDR3: TGTGCCAGCAGTTTAATGGTGATGAACACTGAAGCTTTCTTT. Its protein product is CASSLMVMNTEAFF.

This chain connects TRBV11-1 to TRBJ2-5; the D is unclear. The V gene's germline CDR1 is SGHAT and CDR2 FQDESV (reference sequence). The CDR3 is 13 residues long. Trimming took 5 bases from V and 5 from J, leaving 12 bases between them. CDR3 loop: CASSPRIRETQYF. The CDR3 bases are TGTGCCAGCAGCCCACGGATCAGGGAGACCCAGTACTTC.

This clone was detected once. The gene calls are TRBV19 and TRBJ1-2; 8 positions match TRBD1. The J segment lost 8 bases and the V segment lost 3 bases, leaving 11 bases of the junction unmatched. Per germline, CDR1 LNHDA and CDR2 SQIVND (reference sequence). This CDR3 has 15 residues. CDR3: CASSITPGQGRGYTF. In nucleotides, the CDR3 is TGTGCCAGTAGTATTACCCCTGGACAGGGAAGAGGCTACACCTTC.

The chain links TRBV5-4 to TRBJ1-1, with TRBD1 matching 10 bases. After removal of 4 bases from V and 8 bases from J, the junction contained 14 bases not matched to a gene. CDR3 length: 16 residues. In germline, CDR1 is SGHNT, CDR2 YYREEE (reference sequence). The DNA for the CDR3 is TGTGCCAGCAGCCCTCCCAAGACAGGGGGCATGATCGAAGCTTTCTTT. Translation gives CASSPPKTGGMIEAFF.

The gene calls are TRBV9 and TRBJ2-5; D not resolved. CDR1 is SGDLS, CDR2 YYNGEE, per germline. CDR3 length equals 15 residues. V was clipped by 0 bases and J by 5 bases, with 14 bases between them. The CDR3 nucleotides read TGTGCCAGCAGCGTAGGGATGGGCGCAACGGAGACCCAGTACTTC. Encoded protein: CASSVGMGATETQYF.

The chain couples TRBV9 to TRBJ2-1; D might be TRBD2 (6 bases). CDR1 and CDR2 (germline): SGDLS, YYNGEE. The CDR3 loop spans 13 amino acids. Trimming stripped 0 bases from V and 6 bases from J, with 7 bases between. This CDR3 reads CASSVAGVNEQFF. CDR3 nucleotides: TGTGCCAGCAGCGTAGCGGGAGTCAATGAGCAGTTCTTC.